This T cell receptor beta chain was sequenced for a study of T-cell reconstitution after alpha-beta-depleted transplantation in children. About this clonotype: Its target is unknown.

Study findings and constraints: Reportedly, alpha-beta T cells present about two months post-transplant originated from several hundred expanded clones of graft origin. Newly produced T cells mostly accounted for T-cell counts and diversity one year post-transplant. High day-60 TCRbeta diversity in some patients came from surviving recipient T cells and thymic progenitors.

For TCRbeta, the library was prepared with unique molecular identifiers. One entry per CDR3 protein, called by TCRdb with MiXCR from the PCR reads. Here the sample spans more than 400,000 distinct CDR3 sequences, 43% being singletons. The receptor comes from a girl aged 2 to 10 with aplastic anemia, due to receive a stem cell transplant. This specimen consisted of PBMCs, obtained before TCRalphabeta/CD19-depleted stem cell transplant.

CDR3 protein: CASSPLAGPNMNTEAFF. CDR3 coding DNA: TGCGCCAGCAGCCCCCTGGCGGGGCCGAATATGAACACTGAAGCTTTCTTT. The chain has TRBV5-1 and TRBJ1-1; possibly TRBD1 for D (5 bases). The CDR3 has 17 residues. Trimming left V 4 bases short and J 0 bases short, with 19 bases between. Germline-derived CDR1 and CDR2 are SGHRS and YFSETQ.